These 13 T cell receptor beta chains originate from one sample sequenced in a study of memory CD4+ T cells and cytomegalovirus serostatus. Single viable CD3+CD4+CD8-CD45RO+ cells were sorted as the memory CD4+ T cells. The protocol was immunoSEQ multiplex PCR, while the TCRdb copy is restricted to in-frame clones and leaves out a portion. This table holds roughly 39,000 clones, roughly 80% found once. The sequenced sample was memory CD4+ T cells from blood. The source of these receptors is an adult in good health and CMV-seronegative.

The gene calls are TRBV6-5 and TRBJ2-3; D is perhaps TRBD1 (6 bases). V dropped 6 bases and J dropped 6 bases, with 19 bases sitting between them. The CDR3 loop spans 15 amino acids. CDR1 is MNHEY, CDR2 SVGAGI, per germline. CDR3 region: CASRPGQLGGDTQYF. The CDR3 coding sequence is TGTGCCAGCAGACCGGGACAATTGGGCGGGGATACGCAGTATTTT.

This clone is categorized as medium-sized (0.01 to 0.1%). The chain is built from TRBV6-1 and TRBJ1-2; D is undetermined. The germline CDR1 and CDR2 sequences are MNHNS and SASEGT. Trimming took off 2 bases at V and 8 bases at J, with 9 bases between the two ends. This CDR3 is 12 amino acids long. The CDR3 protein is CASSEMPWGYTF. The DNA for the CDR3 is TGTGCCAGCAGTGAAATGCCTTGGGGCTACACCTTC.

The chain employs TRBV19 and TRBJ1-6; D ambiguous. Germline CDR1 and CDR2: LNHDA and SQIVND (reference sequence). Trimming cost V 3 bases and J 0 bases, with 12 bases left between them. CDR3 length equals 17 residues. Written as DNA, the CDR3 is TGTGCCAGTAGTATTACGGGTATGGGCTCCTATAATTCACCCCTCCACTTT. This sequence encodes CASSITGMGSYNSPLHF.

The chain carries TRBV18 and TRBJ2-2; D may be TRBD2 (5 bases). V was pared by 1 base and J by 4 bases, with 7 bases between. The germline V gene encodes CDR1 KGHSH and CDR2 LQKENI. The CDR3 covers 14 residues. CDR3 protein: CASSPLAGTGELFF. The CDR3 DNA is TGTGCCAGCTCACCACTCGCGGGCACCGGGGAGCTGTTTTTT.

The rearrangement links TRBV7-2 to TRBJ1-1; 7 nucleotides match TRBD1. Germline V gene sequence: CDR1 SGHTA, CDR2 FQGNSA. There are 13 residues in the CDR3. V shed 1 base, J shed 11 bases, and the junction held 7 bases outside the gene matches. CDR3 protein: CASSLVTGERAFF. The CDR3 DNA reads TGTGCCAGCAGCTTAGTAACAGGGGAAAGGGCTTTCTTT.

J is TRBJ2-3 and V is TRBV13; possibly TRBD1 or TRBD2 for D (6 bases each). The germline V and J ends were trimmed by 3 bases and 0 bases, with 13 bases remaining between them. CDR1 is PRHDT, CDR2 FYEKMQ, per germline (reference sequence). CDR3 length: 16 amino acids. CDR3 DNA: TGTGCCAGCAGCTTTGGGGGGCTGGCTAGCACAGATACGCAGTATTTT. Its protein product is CASSFGGLASTDTQYF. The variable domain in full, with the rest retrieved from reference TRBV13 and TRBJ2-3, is AAGVIQSPRHLIKEKRETATLKCYPIPRHDTVYWYQQGPGQDPQFLISFYEKMQSDKGSIPDRFSAQQFSDYHSELNMSSLELGDSALYFCASSFGGLASTDTQYFGPGTRLTVL.

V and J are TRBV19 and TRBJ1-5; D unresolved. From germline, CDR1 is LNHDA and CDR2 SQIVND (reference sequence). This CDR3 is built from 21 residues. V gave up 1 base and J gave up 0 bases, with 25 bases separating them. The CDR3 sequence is CASSIVGSGVRDYYSNQPQHF. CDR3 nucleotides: TGTGCCAGTAGTATAGTGGGCAGCGGAGTAAGGGATTATTATAGCAATCAGCCCCAGCATTTT.

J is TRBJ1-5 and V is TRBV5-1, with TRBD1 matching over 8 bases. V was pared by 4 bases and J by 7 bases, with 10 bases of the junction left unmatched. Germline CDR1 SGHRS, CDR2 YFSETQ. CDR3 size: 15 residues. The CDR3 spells CASSPQGAEGQPQHF. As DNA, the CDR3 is TGCGCCAGCAGCCCGCAGGGGGCGGAAGGACAGCCCCAGCATTTT.

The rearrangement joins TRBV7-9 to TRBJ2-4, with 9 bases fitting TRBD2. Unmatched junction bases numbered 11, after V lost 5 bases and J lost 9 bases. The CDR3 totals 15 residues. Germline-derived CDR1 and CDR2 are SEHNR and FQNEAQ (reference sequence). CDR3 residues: CASSPRLAEGSIQYF. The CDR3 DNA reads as TGTGCCAGCAGCCCCCGACTAGCGGAGGGCAGCATTCAGTACTTC.

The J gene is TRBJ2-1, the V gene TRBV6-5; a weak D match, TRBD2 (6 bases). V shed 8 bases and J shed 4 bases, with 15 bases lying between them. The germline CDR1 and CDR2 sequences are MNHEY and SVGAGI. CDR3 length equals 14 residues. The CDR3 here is CASGPSRGYNEQFF. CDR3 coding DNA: TGTGCCAGCGGACCGTCGCGGGGTTACAATGAGCAGTTCTTC.

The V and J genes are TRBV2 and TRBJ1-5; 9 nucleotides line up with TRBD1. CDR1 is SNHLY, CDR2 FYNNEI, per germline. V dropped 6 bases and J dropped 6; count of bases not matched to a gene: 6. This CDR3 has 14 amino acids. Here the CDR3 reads CASREQGAGQPQHF. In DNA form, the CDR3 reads TGTGCCAGCAGGGAACAGGGGGCGGGTCAGCCCCAGCATTTT.

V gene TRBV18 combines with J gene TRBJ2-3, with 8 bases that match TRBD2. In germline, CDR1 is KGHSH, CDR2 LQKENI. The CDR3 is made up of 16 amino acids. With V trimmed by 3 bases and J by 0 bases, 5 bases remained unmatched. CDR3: CASSPSGGPSTDTQYF. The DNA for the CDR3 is TGTGCCAGCTCACCCAGCGGGGGCCCTAGCACAGATACGCAGTATTTT.

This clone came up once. The CDR3: CASSGTGGNYGYTF. DNA for the CDR3: TGCGCCAGCAGTGGGACAGGGGGCAACTATGGCTACACCTTC. The rearrangement links TRBV5-1 to TRBJ1-2; 12 bases agree with TRBD1. The CDR3 is made up of 14 amino acids. V lost 5 bases, J lost 2 bases, and 1 base stayed unmatched. Germline CDR1 and CDR2: SGHRS and YFSETQ.